What follows is one T cell receptor (beta chain) and its context. The CDR3 runs to 11 residues. The V gene lost 2 bases and the J gene lost 11 bases, with 7 bases spanning the gap. Germline assignment: CDR1 SGHDN and CDR2 FVKESK. TCRdb's copy holds only in-frame clones and misses some; the assay was immunoSEQ multiplex PCR. The sample has under 1,100,000 clones, roughly 74% seen once. This sample was taken from a study of shared clonotypes between healthy human individuals. The V gene is TRBV14, the J gene TRBJ2-1; D is uncertain. The clonotype comes from a man between 18 and 29 years old in good health. Some clones in this sample may be carry-over from other donors' samples. Material for sequencing was memory CD4+ T cells from PBMCs. Subset specified: CD45RA-negative fraction. This CDR3 is CASSQYGQQFF. Here the CDR3 DNA reads TGTGCCAGCAGCCAATACGGCCAGCAGTTCTTC.